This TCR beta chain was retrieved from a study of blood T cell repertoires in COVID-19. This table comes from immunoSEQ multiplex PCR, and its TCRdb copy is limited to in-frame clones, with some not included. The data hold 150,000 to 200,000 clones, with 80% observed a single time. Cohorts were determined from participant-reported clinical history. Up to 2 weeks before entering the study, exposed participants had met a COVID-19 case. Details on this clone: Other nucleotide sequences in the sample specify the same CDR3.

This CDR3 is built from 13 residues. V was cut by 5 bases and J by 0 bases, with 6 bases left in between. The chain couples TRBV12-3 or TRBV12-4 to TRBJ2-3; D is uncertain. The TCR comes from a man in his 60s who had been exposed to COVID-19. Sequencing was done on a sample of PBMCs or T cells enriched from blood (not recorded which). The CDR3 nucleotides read TGTGCCAGCAGTCTCGGTAGCACAGATACGCAGTATTTT. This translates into CASSLGSTDTQYF.